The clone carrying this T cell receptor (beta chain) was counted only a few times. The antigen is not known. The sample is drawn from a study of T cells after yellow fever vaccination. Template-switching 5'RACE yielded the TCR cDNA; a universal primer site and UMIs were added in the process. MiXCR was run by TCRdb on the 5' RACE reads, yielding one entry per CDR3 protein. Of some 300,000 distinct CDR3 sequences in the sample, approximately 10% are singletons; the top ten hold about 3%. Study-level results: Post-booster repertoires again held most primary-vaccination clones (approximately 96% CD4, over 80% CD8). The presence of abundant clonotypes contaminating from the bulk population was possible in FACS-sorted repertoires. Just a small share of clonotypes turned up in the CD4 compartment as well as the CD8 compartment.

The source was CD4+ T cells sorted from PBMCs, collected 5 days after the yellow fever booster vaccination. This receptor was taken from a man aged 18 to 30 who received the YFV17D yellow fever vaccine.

The CDR3, as DNA: TGTGCCAGCAGTGAATCCCGCAATCAGCCCCAGCATTTT. The encoded protein is CASSESRNQPQHF. The V gene is TRBV2, the J gene TRBJ1-5, with D uncertain. This CDR3 region has 13 residues. Germline V lookup: CDR1 SNHLY, CDR2 FYNNEI. The V and J ends lost 2 bases and 2 bases respectively, with 4 bases between them.